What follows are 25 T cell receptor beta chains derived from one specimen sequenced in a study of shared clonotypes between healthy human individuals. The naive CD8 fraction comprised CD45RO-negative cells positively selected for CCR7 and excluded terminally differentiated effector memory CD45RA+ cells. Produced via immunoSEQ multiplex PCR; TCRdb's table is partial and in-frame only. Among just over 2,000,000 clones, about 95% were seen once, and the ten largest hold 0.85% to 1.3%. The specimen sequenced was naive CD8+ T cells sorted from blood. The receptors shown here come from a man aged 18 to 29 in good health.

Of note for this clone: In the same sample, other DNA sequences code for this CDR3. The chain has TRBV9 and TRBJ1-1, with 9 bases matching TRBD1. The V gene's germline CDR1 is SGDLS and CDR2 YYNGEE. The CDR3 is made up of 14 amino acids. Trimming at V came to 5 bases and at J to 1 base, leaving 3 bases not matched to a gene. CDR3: CASSPDRGNTEAFF. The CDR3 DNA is TGTGCCAGCAGTCCGGACAGGGGGAACACTGAAGCTTTCTTT.

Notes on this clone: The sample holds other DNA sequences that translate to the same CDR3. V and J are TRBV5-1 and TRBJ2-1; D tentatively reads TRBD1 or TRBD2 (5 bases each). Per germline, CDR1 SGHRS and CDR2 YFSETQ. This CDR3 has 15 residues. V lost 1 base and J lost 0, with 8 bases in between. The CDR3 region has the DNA TGCGCCAGCAGCTTGAGGGGAGACTCCTACAATGAGCAGTTCTTC. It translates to CASSLRGDSYNEQFF.

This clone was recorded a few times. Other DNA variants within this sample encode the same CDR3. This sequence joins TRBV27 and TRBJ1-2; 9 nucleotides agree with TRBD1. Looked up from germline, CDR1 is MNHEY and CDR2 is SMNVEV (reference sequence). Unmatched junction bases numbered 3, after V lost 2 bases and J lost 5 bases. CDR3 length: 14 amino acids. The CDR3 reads CASSLVGTGYGYTF. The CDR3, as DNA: TGTGCCAGCAGTTTAGTCGGGACAGGGTATGGCTACACCTTC.

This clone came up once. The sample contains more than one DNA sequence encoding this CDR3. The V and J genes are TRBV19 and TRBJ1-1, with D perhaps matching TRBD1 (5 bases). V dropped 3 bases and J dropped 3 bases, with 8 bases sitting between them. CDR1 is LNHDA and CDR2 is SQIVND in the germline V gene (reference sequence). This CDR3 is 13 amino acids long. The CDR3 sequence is CASSIGGYTEAFF. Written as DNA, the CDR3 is TGTGCCAGTAGTATTGGGGGGTACACTGAAGCTTTCTTT. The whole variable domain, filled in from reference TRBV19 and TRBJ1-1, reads DGGITQSPKYLFRKEGQNVTLSCEQNLNHDAMYWYRQDPGQGLRLIYYSQIVNDFQKGDIAEGYSVSREKKESFPLTVTSAQKNPTAFYLCASSIGGYTEAFFGQGTRLTVV.

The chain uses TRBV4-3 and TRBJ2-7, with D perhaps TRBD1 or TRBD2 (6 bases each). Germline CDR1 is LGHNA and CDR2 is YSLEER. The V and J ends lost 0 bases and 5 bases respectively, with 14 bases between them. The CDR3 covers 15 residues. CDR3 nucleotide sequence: TGCGCCAGCAGCCAAGATCCCGGGGGCCTGAACGAGCAGTACTTC. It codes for CASSQDPGGLNEQYF.

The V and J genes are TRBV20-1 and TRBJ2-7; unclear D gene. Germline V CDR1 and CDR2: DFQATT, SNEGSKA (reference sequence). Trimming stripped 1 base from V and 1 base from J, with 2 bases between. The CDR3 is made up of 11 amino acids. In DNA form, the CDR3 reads TGCAGTGCTAGAGGGTCCTACGAGCAGTACTTC. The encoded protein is CSARGSYEQYF.

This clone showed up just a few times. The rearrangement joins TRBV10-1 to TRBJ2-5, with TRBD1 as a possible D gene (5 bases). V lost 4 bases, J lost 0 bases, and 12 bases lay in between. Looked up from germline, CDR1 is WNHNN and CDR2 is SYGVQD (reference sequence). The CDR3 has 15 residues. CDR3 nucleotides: TGCGCCAGCAGTGGACCCCGACAGAACCAAGAGACCCAGTACTTC. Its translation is CASSGPRQNQETQYF.

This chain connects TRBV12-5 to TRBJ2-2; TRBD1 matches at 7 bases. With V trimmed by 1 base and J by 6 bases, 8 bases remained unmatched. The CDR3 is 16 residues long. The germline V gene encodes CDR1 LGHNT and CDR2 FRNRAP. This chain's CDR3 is CASGLGLQGLAGELFF. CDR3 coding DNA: TGTGCTAGTGGTTTGGGACTACAGGGGTTGGCCGGGGAGCTGTTTTTT.

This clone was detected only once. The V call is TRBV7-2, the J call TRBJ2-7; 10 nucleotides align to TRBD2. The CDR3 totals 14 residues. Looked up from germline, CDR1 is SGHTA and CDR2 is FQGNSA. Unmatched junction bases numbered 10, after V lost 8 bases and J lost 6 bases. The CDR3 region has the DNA TGTGCCAGCCTTCCGGAACTAGCGGGGACCGAGCAGTACTTC. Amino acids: CASLPELAGTEQYF.

Here the CDR3 DNA reads TGTGCCAGCAGCGTAGGAGGGGGCGAGCACAATGAGCAGTTCTTC. It translates to CASSVGGGEHNEQFF. The rearrangement joins TRBV9 to TRBJ2-1, with 7 bases matching TRBD1. This CDR3 comprises 15 residues. Germline CDR1 is SGDLS and CDR2 is YYNGEE. V shed 0 bases and J 5 bases; nucleotides not matched to a gene: 5.

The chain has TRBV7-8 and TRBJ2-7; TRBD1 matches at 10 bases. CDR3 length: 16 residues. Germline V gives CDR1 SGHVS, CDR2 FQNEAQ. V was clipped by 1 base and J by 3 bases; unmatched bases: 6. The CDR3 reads CASSLGPGQGYYEQYF. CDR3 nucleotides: TGTGCCAGCAGCTTAGGCCCGGGACAGGGGTACTACGAGCAGTACTTC.

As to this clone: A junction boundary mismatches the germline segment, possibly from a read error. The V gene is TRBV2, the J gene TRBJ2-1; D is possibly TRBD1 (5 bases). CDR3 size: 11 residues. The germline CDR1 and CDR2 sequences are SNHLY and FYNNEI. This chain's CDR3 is CASTGSNVQFF. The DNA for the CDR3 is TGTGCCAGCACAGGGTCCAATGTGCAGTTCTTC.

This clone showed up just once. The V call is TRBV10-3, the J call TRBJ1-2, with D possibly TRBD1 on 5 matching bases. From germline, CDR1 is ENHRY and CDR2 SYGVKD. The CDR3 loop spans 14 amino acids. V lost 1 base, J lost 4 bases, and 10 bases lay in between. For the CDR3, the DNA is TGTGCCATCAGTGAGTTGTCAGGGACCTATGGCTACACCTTC. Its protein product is CAISELSGTYGYTF.

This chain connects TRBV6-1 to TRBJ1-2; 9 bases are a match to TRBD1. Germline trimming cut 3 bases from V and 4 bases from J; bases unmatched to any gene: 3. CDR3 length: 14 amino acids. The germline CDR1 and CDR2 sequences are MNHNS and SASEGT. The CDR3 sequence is CASSEDRGAYGYTF. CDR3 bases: TGTGCCAGCAGTGAGGACAGGGGTGCCTATGGCTACACCTTC.

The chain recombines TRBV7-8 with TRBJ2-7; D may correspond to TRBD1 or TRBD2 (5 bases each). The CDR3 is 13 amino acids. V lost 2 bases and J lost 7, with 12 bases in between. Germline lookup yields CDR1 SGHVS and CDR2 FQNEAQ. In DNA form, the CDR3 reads TGTGCCAGCAGCTTACAGGGAGTGAGGGAGCAGTACTTC. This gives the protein CASSLQGVREQYF.

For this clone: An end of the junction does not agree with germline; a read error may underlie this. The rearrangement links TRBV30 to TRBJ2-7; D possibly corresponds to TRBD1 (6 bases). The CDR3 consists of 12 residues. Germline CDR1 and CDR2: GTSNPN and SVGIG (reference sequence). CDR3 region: CAWSPGETKGRF. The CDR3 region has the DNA TGTGCCTGGAGCCCAGGGGAGACTAAGGGCCGATTC.

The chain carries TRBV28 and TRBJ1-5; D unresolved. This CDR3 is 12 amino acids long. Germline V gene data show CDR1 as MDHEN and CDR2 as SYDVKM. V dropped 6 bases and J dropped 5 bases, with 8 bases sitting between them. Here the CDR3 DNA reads TGTGCCAGCAGGGAGTTCGATCAGCCCCAGCATTTT. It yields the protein CASREFDQPQHF.

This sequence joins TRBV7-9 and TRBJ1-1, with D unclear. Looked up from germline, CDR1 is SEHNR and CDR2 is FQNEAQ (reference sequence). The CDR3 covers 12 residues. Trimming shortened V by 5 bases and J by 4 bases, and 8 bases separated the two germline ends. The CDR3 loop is CASSRWGTEAFF. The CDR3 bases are TGTGCCAGCAGCAGGTGGGGCACTGAAGCTTTCTTT. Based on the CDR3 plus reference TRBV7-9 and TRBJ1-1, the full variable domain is DTGVSQNPRHKITKRGQNVTFRCDPISEHNRLYWYRQTLGQGPEFLTYFQNEAQLEKSRLLSDRFSAERPKGSFSTLEIQRTEQGDSAMYLCASSRWGTEAFFGQGTRLTVV.

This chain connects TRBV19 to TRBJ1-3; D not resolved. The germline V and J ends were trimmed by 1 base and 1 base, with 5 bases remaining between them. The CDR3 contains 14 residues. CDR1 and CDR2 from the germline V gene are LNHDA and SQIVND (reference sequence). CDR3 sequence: CASSIVGSGNTIYF. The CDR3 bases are TGTGCCAGTAGTATAGTTGGGTCTGGAAACACCATATATTTT.

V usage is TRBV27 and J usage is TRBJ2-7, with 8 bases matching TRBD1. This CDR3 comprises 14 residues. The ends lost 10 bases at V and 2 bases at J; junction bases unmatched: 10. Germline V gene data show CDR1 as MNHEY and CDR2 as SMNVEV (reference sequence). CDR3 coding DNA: TGTGCCACGGGCTTGGGGACAGGCCCCTACGAGCAGTACTTC. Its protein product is CATGLGTGPYEQYF.

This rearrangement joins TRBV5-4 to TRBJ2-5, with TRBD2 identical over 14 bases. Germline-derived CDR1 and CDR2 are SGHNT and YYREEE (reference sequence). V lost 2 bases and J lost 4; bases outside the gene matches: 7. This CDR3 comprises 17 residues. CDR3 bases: TGTGCCAGCAGCTTACACGGCGGACTAGCGGGAGGAGAGACCCAGTACTTC. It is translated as CASSLHGGLAGGETQYF.

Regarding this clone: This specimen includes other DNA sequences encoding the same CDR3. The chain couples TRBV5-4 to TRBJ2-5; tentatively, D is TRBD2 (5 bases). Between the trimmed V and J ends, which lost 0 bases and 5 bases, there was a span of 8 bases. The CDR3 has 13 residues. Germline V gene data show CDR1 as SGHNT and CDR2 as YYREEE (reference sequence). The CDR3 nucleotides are TGTGCCAGCAGCTTGGATAGGGAGGAGACCCAGTACTTC. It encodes CASSLDREETQYF.

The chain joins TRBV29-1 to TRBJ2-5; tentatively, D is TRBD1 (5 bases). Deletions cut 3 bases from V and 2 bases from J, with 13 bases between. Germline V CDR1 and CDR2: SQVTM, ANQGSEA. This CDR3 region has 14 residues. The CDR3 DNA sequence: TGCAGCGTTGACCTCGACAGAGAACAAGAGACCCAGTACTTC. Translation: CSVDLDREQETQYF.

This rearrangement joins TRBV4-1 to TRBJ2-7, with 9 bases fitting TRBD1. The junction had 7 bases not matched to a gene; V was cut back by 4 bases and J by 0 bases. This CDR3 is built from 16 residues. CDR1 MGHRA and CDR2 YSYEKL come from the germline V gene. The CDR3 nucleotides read TGCGCCAGCAGCCGCACAGGGGGCCCCCTCTCCTACGAGCAGTACTTC. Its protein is CASSRTGGPLSYEQYF.

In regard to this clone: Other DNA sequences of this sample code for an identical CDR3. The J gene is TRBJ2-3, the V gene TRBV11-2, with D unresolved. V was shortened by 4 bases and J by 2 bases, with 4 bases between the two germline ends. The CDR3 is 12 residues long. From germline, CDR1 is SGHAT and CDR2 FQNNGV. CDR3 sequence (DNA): TGTGCCAGCAGCTCAATCACAGATACGCAGTATTTT. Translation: CASSSITDTQYF.